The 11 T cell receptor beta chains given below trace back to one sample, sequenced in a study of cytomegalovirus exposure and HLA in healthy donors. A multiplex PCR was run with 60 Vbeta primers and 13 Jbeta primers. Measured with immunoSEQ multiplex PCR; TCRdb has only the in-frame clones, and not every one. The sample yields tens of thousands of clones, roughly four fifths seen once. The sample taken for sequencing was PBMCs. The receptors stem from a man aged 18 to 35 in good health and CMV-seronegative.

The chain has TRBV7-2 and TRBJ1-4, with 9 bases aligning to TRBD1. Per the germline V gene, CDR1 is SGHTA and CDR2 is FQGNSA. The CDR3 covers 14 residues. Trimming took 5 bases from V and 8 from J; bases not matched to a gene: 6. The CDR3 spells CASSEQGAEEKLFF. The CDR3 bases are TGTGCCAGCAGCGAACAGGGGGCTGAGGAAAAACTGTTTTTT.

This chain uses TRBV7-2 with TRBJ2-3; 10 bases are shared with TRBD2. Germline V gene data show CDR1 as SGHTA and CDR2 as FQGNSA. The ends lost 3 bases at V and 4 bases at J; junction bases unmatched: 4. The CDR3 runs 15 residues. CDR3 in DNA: TGTGCCAGCAGCTTTTTGACTAGCGGGTCAGATACGCAGTATTTT. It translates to CASSFLTSGSDTQYF.

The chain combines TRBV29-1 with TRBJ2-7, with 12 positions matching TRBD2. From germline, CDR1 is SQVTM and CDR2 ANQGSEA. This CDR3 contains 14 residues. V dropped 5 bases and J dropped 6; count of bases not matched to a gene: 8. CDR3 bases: TGCAGCGTTTCTACGACTAGCGGGAGTGGCGAGCAGTACTTC. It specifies CSVSTTSGSGEQYF.

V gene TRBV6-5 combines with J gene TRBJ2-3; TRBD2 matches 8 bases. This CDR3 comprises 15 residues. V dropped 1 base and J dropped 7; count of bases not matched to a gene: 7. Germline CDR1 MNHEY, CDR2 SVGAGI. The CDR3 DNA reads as TGTGCCAGCAGTTACTTCGGGGGGGCGGCGAATACGCAGTATTTT. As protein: CASSYFGGAANTQYF.

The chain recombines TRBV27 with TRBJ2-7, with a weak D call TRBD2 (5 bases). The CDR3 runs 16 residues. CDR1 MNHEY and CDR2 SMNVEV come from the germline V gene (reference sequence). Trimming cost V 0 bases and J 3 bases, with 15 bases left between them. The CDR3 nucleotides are TGTGCCAGCAGTTTATCGGCCAGGACTCCTGTCTACGAGCAGTACTTC. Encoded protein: CASSLSARTPVYEQYF.

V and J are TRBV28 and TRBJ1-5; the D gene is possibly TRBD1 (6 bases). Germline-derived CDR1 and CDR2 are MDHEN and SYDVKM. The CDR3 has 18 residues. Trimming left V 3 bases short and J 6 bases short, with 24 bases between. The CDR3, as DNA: TGTGCCAGCAGTTTTCGGCAGACAGGCCGTCGGGGGGGTCAGCCCCAGCATTTT. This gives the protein CASSFRQTGRRGGQPQHF.

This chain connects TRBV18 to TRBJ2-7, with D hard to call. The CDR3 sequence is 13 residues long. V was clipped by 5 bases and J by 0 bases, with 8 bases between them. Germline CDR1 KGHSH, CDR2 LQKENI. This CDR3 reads CASSSKFSYEQYF. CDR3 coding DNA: TGTGCCAGCTCATCAAAATTCTCCTACGAGCAGTACTTC.

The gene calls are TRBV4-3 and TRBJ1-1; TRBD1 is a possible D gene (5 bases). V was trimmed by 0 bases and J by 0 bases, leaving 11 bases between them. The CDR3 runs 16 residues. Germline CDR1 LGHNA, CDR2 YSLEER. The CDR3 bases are TGCGCCAGCAGCCAAGAAGGAAGGGGCCTGAACACTGAAGCTTTCTTT. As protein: CASSQEGRGLNTEAFF.

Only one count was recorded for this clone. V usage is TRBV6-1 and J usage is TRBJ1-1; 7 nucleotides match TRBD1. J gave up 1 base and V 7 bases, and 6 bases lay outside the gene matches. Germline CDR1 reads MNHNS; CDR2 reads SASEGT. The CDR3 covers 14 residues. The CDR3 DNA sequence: TGTGCCAGCAAAACCTACAGGGGGAACACTGAAGCTTTCTTT. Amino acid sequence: CASKTYRGNTEAFF.

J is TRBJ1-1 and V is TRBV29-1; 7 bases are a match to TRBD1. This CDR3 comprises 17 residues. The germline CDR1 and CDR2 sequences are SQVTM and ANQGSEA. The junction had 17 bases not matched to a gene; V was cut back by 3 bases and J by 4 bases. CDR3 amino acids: CSVEPVYRGQRGTEAFF. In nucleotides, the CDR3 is TGCAGCGTTGAGCCTGTTTACAGGGGCCAACGGGGCACTGAAGCTTTCTTT.

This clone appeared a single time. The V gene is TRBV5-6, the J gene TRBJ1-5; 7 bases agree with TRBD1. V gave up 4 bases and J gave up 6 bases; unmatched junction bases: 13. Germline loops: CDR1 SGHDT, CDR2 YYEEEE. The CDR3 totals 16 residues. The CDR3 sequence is CASSPKGAGGSQPQHF. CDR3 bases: TGTGCCAGCAGCCCAAAAGGGGCAGGGGGAAGTCAGCCCCAGCATTTT. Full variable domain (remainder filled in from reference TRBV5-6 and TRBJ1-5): DAGVTQSPTHLIKTRGQQVTLRCSPKSGHDTVSWYQQALGQGPQFIFQYYEEEERQRGNFPDRFSGHQFPNYSSELNVNALLLGDSALYLCASSPKGAGGSQPQHFGDGTRLSIL.